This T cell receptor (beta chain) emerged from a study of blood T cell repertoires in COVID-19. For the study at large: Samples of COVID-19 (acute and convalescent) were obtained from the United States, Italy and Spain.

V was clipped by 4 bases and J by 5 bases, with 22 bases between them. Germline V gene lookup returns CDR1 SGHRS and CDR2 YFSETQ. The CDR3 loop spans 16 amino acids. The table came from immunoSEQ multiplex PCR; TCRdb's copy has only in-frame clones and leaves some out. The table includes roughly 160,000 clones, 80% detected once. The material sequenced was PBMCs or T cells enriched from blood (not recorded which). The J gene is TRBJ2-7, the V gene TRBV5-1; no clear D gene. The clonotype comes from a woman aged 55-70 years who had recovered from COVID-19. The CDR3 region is CASSPRGPEGSDEQYF. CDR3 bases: TGCGCCAGCAGCCCCCGAGGCCCCGAAGGCTCGGACGAGCAGTACTTC.